The 28 T cell receptor beta chains in this list originate from one sample, sequenced in a study of beta chain features in type 1 diabetes. The investigators reverse transcribed all of the isolated RNA, so they sequenced expressed TCRB transcripts. Here immunoSEQ multiplex PCR was the method, and the copy in TCRdb shows in-frame clones only, minus some. The data show fewer than 900,000 clones, roughly 15% seen once. The source material was naive CD4+ T cells from blood. The receptors stem from a woman between 18 and 30 years old in good health.

This clone was recorded a few times. This chain joins TRBV19 and TRBJ1-5, with D unclear. Germline V lookup: CDR1 LNHDA, CDR2 SQIVND (reference sequence). V was shortened by 9 bases and J by 3 bases, with 18 bases between the two germline ends. CDR3 length: 15 residues. The CDR3 sequence: CASTSVGGTNQPQHF. CDR3 coding DNA: TGTGCCAGCACCTCGGTTGGCGGAACCAATCAGCCCCAGCATTTT. Complete variable domain (other parts from reference TRBV19 and TRBJ1-5): DGGITQSPKYLFRKEGQNVTLSCEQNLNHDAMYWYRQDPGQGLRLIYYSQIVNDFQKGDIAEGYSVSREKKESFPLTVTSAQKNPTAFYLCASTSVGGTNQPQHFGDGTRLSIL.

There are a few counts of this clone. V is TRBV2 and J is TRBJ1-1; D ambiguous. V lost 6 bases and J lost 1, with 9 bases in between. Germline V gene lookup returns CDR1 SNHLY and CDR2 FYNNEI. The CDR3 loop spans 13 amino acids. CDR3 loop: CASRPTWNTEAFF. The DNA of the CDR3 is TGTGCCAGCAGGCCCACATGGAACACTGAAGCTTTCTTT.

This clone has only a few counts. The gene calls are TRBV28 and TRBJ2-1; possibly TRBD1 for D (5 bases). There are 13 residues in the CDR3. The V and J ends lost 7 bases and 6 bases respectively, with 13 bases between them. Germline values: CDR1 MDHEN, CDR2 SYDVKM. The CDR3 reads CASMVGATNEQFF. CDR3 sequence (DNA): TGTGCCAGCATGGTTGGGGCTACCAATGAGCAGTTCTTC.

This clone was observed a handful of times. V gene TRBV2 combines with J gene TRBJ2-1; TRBD1 agrees at 7 bases. There are 13 residues in the CDR3. After removal of 4 bases from V and 8 bases from J, the junction contained 5 bases not matched to a gene. Germline CDR1 is SNHLY and CDR2 is FYNNEI. For the CDR3, the DNA is TGTGCCAGCAGTGCCGAACAGGGGTATGAGCAGTTCTTC. Amino acid sequence: CASSAEQGYEQFF.

There are a few counts of this clone. The chain combines TRBV15 with TRBJ1-2; no definite D call. This CDR3 is 16 amino acids long. V was shortened by 0 bases and J by 5 bases, with 16 bases between the two germline ends. Per germline, CDR1 LNHNV and CDR2 YYDKDF (reference sequence). The CDR3: CATSRDFGPASYGYTF. CDR3 coding DNA: TGTGCCACCAGCAGAGATTTCGGGCCAGCCTCATATGGCTACACCTTC.

The rearrangement links TRBV4-1 to TRBJ1-1; D ambiguous. Per the germline V gene, CDR1 is MGHRA and CDR2 is YSYEKL. CDR3 length equals 14 residues. Trimming stripped 1 base from V and 1 base from J, with 7 bases between. The chain's CDR3 is CASSQGISNTEAFF. The CDR3 coding sequence is TGCGCCAGCAGCCAAGGGATTTCGAACACTGAAGCTTTCTTT.

This chain uses TRBV11-3 with TRBJ2-1, with 7 bases matching TRBD1. This CDR3 is 14 amino acids long. Germline CDR1 reads SGHNT; CDR2 reads YENEEA. V was clipped by 4 bases and J by 9 bases; unmatched bases: 9. This CDR3 reads CASSYTDRLGEQFF. The CDR3 nucleotides are TGTGCCAGCAGCTATACGGACAGGTTGGGTGAGCAGTTCTTC.

A note on this clone: Its ends do not fully match the called genes, so a read error is possible. The V and J genes are TRBV2 and TRBJ2-7, with D uncertain. The germline V gene encodes CDR1 SNHLY and CDR2 FYNNEI. This CDR3 has 12 residues. CDR3 sequence: CASSELGDEQHF. In DNA form, the CDR3 reads TGTGCCAGCAGTGAATTAGGAGACGAGCAGCACTTC. The full variable domain, rest sourced from reference TRBV2 and TRBJ2-7, is EPEVTQTPSHQVTQMGQEVILRCVPISNHLYFYWYRQILGQKVEFLVSFYNNEISEKSEIFDDQFSVERPDGSNFTLKIRSTKLEDSAMYFCASSELGDEQHFGPGTRLTVT.

J is TRBJ2-4 and V is TRBV9, with TRBD2 as a possible D gene (5 bases). V lost 0 bases and J 0 bases, leaving 13 bases between the germline ends. The germline CDR1 and CDR2 sequences are SGDLS and YYNGEE. This CDR3 has 17 amino acids. In nucleotides, the CDR3 is TGTGCCAGCAGCGTAGGAATCGGGGAACTAGCCAAAAACATTCAGTACTTC. Protein: CASSVGIGELAKNIQYF. The full variable domain, completed using reference TRBV9 and TRBJ2-4, is DSGVTQTPKHLITATGQRVTLRCSPRSGDLSVYWYQQSLDQGLQFLIQYYNGEERAKGNILERFSAQQFPDLHSELNLSSLELGDSALYFCASSVGIGELAKNIQYFGAGTRLSVL.

Only a few counts were recorded for this clone. The rearrangement uses TRBV7-9 and TRBJ2-7; TRBD2 matches at 7 bases. Germline assignment: CDR1 SEHNR and CDR2 FQNEAQ (reference sequence). The V segment lost 10 bases and the J segment 4 bases; nucleotides outside the gene matches: 22. The CDR3 covers 17 residues. The CDR3 here is CATPTSRGAGVRYEQYF. The CDR3 coding sequence is TGTGCCACCCCGACCTCCCGGGGCGCGGGAGTCCGGTACGAGCAGTACTTC.

The rearrangement uses TRBV15 and TRBJ2-2, with 7 bases matching TRBD1. This CDR3 comprises 15 residues. Per germline, CDR1 LNHNV and CDR2 YYDKDF (reference sequence). The trim removed 5 bases at V and 7 bases at J, leaving 10 bases unmatched. The CDR3 region is CATSSWTGGGGELFF. The CDR3 nucleotides read TGTGCCACCAGCTCATGGACAGGCGGTGGCGGGGAGCTGTTTTTT.

For this clone: This sample includes further DNA sequences coding for the same CDR3. The chain recombines TRBV28 with TRBJ1-2; 7 nucleotides match TRBD1. The trim removed 6 bases at V and 4 bases at J, leaving 8 bases unmatched. Germline CDR1 reads MDHEN; CDR2 reads SYDVKM. There are 14 residues in the CDR3. CDR3 DNA sequence: TGTGCCAGCAGCCTCGGCACAGGGGCCTATGGCTACACCTTC. It specifies CASSLGTGAYGYTF.

The gene calls are TRBV7-2 and TRBJ2-7; TRBD1 matches 9 bases. The CDR3 runs to 14 residues. From germline, CDR1 is SGHTA and CDR2 FQGNSA. Trimming at V came to 5 bases and at J to 2 bases, leaving 4 bases not matched to a gene. CDR3 nucleotide sequence: TGTGCCAGCAGCCTACAGGGGGCCCCCTACGAGCAGTACTTC. Translating gives CASSLQGAPYEQYF. Together with reference TRBV7-2 and TRBJ2-7, the CDR3 gives the full variable domain: GAGVSQSPSNKVTEKGKDVELRCDPISGHTALYWYRQSLGQGLEFLIYFQGNSAPDKSGLPSDRFSAERTGGSVSTLTIQRTQQEDSAVYLCASSLQGAPYEQYFGPGTRLTVT.

This clone occurred a few times. A junction boundary mismatches the germline segment, possibly from a read error. This chain uses TRBV18 with TRBJ2-5; possibly TRBD1 for D (5 bases). This CDR3 contains 15 residues. Per the germline V gene, CDR1 is KGHSH and CDR2 is LQKENI. This CDR3 reads CASSTPGSLGGTQYF. CDR3 nucleotide sequence: TGTGCCAGCTCAACACCAGGGTCTTTAGGCGGGACCCAGTACTTC.

In its sample, this clone was seen a few times. The gene calls are TRBV27 and TRBJ1-2; 7 bases fit TRBD1. Germline CDR1 MNHEY, CDR2 SMNVEV (reference sequence). V was clipped by 5 bases and J by 0 bases; unmatched bases: 6. The length of the CDR3 is 15 residues. The CDR3 DNA sequence: TGTGCCAGCAGTAAGGGGGACAGACCTAACTATGGCTACACCTTC. Its protein product is CASSKGDRPNYGYTF.

J is TRBJ2-2 and V is TRBV27; tentatively, D is TRBD1 (7 bases). Germline values: CDR1 MNHEY, CDR2 SMNVEV (reference sequence). CDR3 length: 16 amino acids. With 0 bases removed from V and 3 bases from J, the gap between germline ends came to 11 bases. CDR3 residues: CASSLSSGGYTGELFF. The CDR3 DNA is TGTGCCAGCAGTTTATCCTCAGGGGGGTACACCGGGGAGCTGTTTTTT.

CDR3 nucleotides: TGTGCCAGCAGTACCCAGCTGGCACAGACCCAGTACTTC. As protein: CASSTQLAQTQYF. The genes are TRBV27 and TRBJ2-5; D is unresolved. V dropped 5 bases and J dropped 6 bases, with 13 bases sitting between them. CDR1 and CDR2 (germline): MNHEY, SMNVEV (reference sequence). There are 13 residues in the CDR3.

This chain uses TRBV2 with TRBJ2-5; possibly TRBD2 for D (6 bases). Trimming left V 5 bases short and J 4 bases short, with 8 bases between. The CDR3 extends over 12 amino acids. CDR1 is SNHLY and CDR2 is FYNNEI in the germline V gene. The CDR3 coding sequence is TGTGCCAGCAGTCGACTAGGAGAGACCCAGTACTTC. Protein: CASSRLGETQYF.

This clone was found a few times. This rearrangement joins TRBV7-2 to TRBJ2-7, with 7 bases matching TRBD2. Germline CDR1 SGHTA, CDR2 FQGNSA. The junction had 15 bases not matched to a gene; V was cut back by 2 bases and J by 2 bases. The CDR3 runs to 18 residues. The CDR3 sequence is CASSLRVEGRVGAYEQYF. The CDR3 nucleotides are TGTGCCAGCAGCTTAAGGGTAGAAGGGAGGGTTGGTGCCTACGAGCAGTACTTC.

The chain links TRBV28 to TRBJ1-2, with TRBD1 matching over 12 bases. V was pared by 3 bases and J by 4 bases, with 6 bases of the junction left unmatched. The V gene's germline CDR1 is MDHEN and CDR2 SYDVKM. This CDR3 has 16 amino acids. The CDR3: CASSLGQGAHLYGYTF. The CDR3 DNA is TGTGCCAGCAGTTTGGGACAGGGGGCCCACCTCTATGGCTACACCTTC.

The chain carries TRBV29-1 and TRBJ1-2; D is ambiguous. V was pared by 7 bases and J by 4 bases, with 13 bases between. The length of the CDR3 is 12 residues. CDR1 is SQVTM, CDR2 ANQGSEA, per germline. The CDR3 loop reads CSARQVGYGYTF. The CDR3 bases are TGCAGCGCCCGACAAGTAGGCTATGGCTACACCTTC.

This sequence joins TRBV15 and TRBJ1-6; 10 nucleotides align to TRBD1. The CDR3 is 15 residues long. The V segment lost 4 bases and the J segment 9 bases; nucleotides outside the gene matches: 6. Per the germline V gene, CDR1 is LNHNV and CDR2 is YYDKDF (reference sequence). The CDR3, as DNA: TGTGCCACCAGCAAGGGGACAGGGGAAGGTTCACCCCTCCACTTT. This translates into CATSKGTGEGSPLHF.

The rearrangement links TRBV6-6 to TRBJ2-1, with D possibly TRBD2 on 6 matching bases. The germline V gene encodes CDR1 MNHNY and CDR2 SVGAGI (reference sequence). The CDR3 loop spans 16 amino acids. Trimming removed 6 bases from V and 0 bases from J, with 15 bases in between. As DNA, the CDR3 is TGTGCCAGCAGCATCCTTAGCGGAAGCTCCTACAATGAGCAGTTCTTC. This codes for CASSILSGSSYNEQFF.

The chain recombines TRBV21-1 with TRBJ2-1; the table gives TRBD2 as D, unverified against the DNA. TRBV21-1 is marked as a pseudogene. This CDR3 region has 15 residues. CDR3 bases: TGTGCCAGCAGCTCCCGTCAGACTAGCGGCAATGAGCAGTTCTTC. Translation gives CASSSRQTSGNEQFF.

The gene calls are TRBV5-1 and TRBJ2-1; D might be TRBD1 or TRBD2, each matching 5 bases. V lost 0 bases, J lost 2 bases, and 12 bases lay in between. Germline V CDR1 and CDR2: SGHRS, YFSETQ. The CDR3 spans 16 residues. The CDR3 reads CASSLGDPAPYNEQFF. In nucleotides, the CDR3 is TGCGCCAGCAGCTTGGGGGACCCCGCCCCCTACAATGAGCAGTTCTTC. Filled out from reference TRBV5-1 and TRBJ2-1, the complete variable domain reads KAGVTQTPRYLIKTRGQQVTLSCSPISGHRSVSWYQQTPGQGLQFLFEYFSETQRNKGNFPGRFSGRQFSNSRSEMNVSTLELGDSALYLCASSLGDPAPYNEQFFGPGTRLTVL.

This clone was counted between two and nine times. The genes are TRBV28 and TRBJ2-4; D possibly matches TRBD1 or TRBD2 (5 bases each). The CDR3 extends over 14 amino acids. The germline V gene has CDR1 MDHEN and CDR2 SYDVKM. V shed 3 bases and J shed 6 bases, with 12 bases lying between them. The CDR3 is CASSFAAGTNIQYF. The CDR3 coding sequence is TGTGCCAGCAGTTTTGCGGCAGGGACAAACATTCAGTACTTC.

This clone was detected only a few times. J is TRBJ1-2 and V is TRBV23-1; 9 bases align to TRBD1. TRBV23-1 qualifies as an ORF whose function is uncertain. The V gene end was trimmed by 10 bases and the J gene end by 3 bases; junction bases not matched to a gene: 6. The CDR3 covers 13 residues. The CDR3 sequence: CATRTGEDYGYTF. In DNA, the CDR3 is TGCGCCACCAGGACAGGGGAAGACTATGGCTACACCTTC.

A few counts support this clone. The junction departs from germline at one end; a sequencing error may be responsible. This sequence joins TRBV28 and TRBJ2-7; a possible D gene is TRBD2 (6 bases). Germline V gene sequence: CDR1 MDHEN, CDR2 SYDVKM. The CDR3 loop spans 12 amino acids. The CDR3 sequence is CASSLAAGTVHF. The DNA of the CDR3 is TGTGCCAGCAGTTTGGCTGCGGGGACTGTTCACTTC.